This T cell receptor (beta chain) was recovered during a study of early T cells in non-severe SARS-CoV-2 infection. For the study at large: Whole-blood bulk RNA, unsorted, was sequenced, and chains were unpaired.

This clonotype was seen a handful of times. What it binds is not known. Per germline, CDR1 SGHTA and CDR2 FQGTGA. The CDR3 is made up of 15 amino acids. Between the trimmed V and J ends, which lost 5 bases and 4 bases, there was a span of 15 bases. Each single cDNA molecule received a unique molecular identifier. TCRdb re-analysed the 5' RACE reads in MiXCR, keeping a single row per CDR3 protein. The table has 55,000 to 75,000 distinct CDR3 sequences, approximately 6.1% seen once. Broader study findings: Matches to VDJdb favored anti-spike CD8 responses and missed private and CD4 specificities.

Sequencing used whole blood, obtained at baseline. The J gene is TRBJ2-1, the V gene TRBV7-3, with D possibly being TRBD2 (5 bases). The clonotype comes from an adult who was a healthcare worker with PCR-confirmed SARS-CoV-2 infection or an uninfected control (not recorded which). The CDR3 sequence is CASSLYRGSYNEQFF. CDR3 coding DNA: TGTGCCAGCAGCCTTTACCGGGGATCTTACAATGAGCAGTTCTTC.